This T cell receptor (beta chain) was sequenced in a study of cytomegalovirus exposure and HLA in healthy donors. About the research overall: Early release data held some 79 million unique TCRs from HLA-typed donors. Whole-study results and caveats: For cytomegalovirus status, the classifier reportedly gave diagnoses with high specificity and sensitivity. One variant, a missense change in DCLRE1C, was linked in a later analysis to TCR beta V- and J-gene trimming.

As for this clone: Its antigen is still unknown.

Amplification used 60 Vbeta primers and 13 Jbeta primers. TCRdb's copy holds only in-frame clones and misses some; the assay was immunoSEQ multiplex PCR. Counted here are 95,000 to 110,000 clones, over 80% occurring once; the ten biggest clones make up approximately 2.6%. V lost 7 bases and J lost 4, with 16 bases in between. The CDR3 totals 14 residues. The germline V gene encodes CDR1 MNHEY and CDR2 SVGAGI. The rearrangement uses TRBV6-5 and TRBJ1-1; no firm D call. This receptor was identified in a man aged 30 to 45 in good health and CMV-seropositive. Sequencing was carried out using PBMCs. The CDR3 DNA follows: TGTGCCAGCACAACGAGCGGGGTAGGCACTGAAGCTTTCTTT. This codes for CASTTSGVGTEAFF.